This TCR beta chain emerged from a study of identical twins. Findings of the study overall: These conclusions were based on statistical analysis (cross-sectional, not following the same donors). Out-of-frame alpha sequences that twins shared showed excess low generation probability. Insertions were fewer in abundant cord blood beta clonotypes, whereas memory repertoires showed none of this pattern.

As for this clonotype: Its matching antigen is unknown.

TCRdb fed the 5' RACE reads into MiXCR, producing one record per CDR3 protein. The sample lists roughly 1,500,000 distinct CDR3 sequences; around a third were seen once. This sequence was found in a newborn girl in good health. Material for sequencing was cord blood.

CDR3 nucleotide sequence: TGTGCCAGCAGTTACGCCAGGCTTAATGAAAAACTGTTTTTT. Its translation is CASSYARLNEKLFF. This rearrangement joins TRBV6-6 to TRBJ1-4, with D unclear. Per germline, CDR1 MNHNY and CDR2 SVGAGI (reference sequence). This CDR3 spans 14 amino acids. Trimming stripped 2 bases from V and 4 bases from J, with 8 bases between.